These T cell receptor beta chains were read from a single sample in a study of vaccination effects on CD4 cells after COVID-19. Data came from immunoSEQ multiplex PCR; TCRdb stores just in-frame clones and leaves some out. The sample records more than 20,000 clones, approximately 70% being singletons. The antigens for these receptors are not known. The sequenced sample was CD4+ T cells from PBMCs cultured with HCoV-NL63 spike peptides, obtained after COVID-19 vaccination. All receptors derive from a human donor who received a COVID-19 vaccine. Each CDR3 is given with its conserved first and last residue. Each record gives: clone size, J gene, D gene, V gene, CDR3 DNA, CDR3 protein. D genes are given only for firm matches. The size field is filled for only some rows; it gives once, few, many or a size class.

- | TRBJ2-4 | - | TRBV19 | TGTGCCAGTAGTGGAGATAGGGGAATAGCCAAAAACATTCAGTACTTC | CASSGDRGIAKNIQYF
- | TRBJ1-1 | TRBD1 | TRBV12-3/TRBV12-4 | TGTGCCAGCAGCAAGCCAGGGGGCTGGGCTTTCTTT | CASSKPGGWAFF
- | TRBJ1-4 | - | TRBV30 | TGTGCCTGGAATCCTTCTCGCAACAGTGAAAAACTGTTTTTT | CAWNPSRNSEKLFF
- | TRBJ2-1 | TRBD1 | TRBV18 | TGTGCCAGCTCACCCCGGACAGGGATTTACAATGAGCAGTTCTTC | CASSPRTGIYNEQFF
- | TRBJ1-2 | - | TRBV6-5 | TGTGCCAGCAGTTCTAACTATGGCTACACCTTC | CASSSNYGYTF
- | TRBJ2-3 | TRBD2 | TRBV5-4 | TGTGCCAGCAGCCGGGACTTTAGCGGGAGGGGAACAGATACGCAGTATTTT | CASSRDFSGRGTDTQYF
- | TRBJ2-3 | - | TRBV6-5 | TGTGCCAGCAGGGACTCGGCGCCAGATACGCAGTATTTT | CASRDSAPDTQYF
- | TRBJ1-2 | TRBD1 | TRBV7-9 | TGTGCCAGCAGCTTAAGTGGCCAGGGGGACGTTGCTGGCTACACCTTC | CASSLSGQGDVAGYTF
- | TRBJ1-2 | - | TRBV5-1 | TGCGCCAGCAGCTTCGGAGGGACAAACTATGGCTACACCTTC | CASSFGGTNYGYTF
- | TRBJ2-1 | TRBD2 | TRBV10-3 | TGTGCCATCAGTGAGTCGACTAGCGGGGCGGACAATGAGCAGTTCTTC | CAISESTSGADNEQFF
- | TRBJ2-5 | - | TRBV12-3/TRBV12-4 | TGTGCCAGCAGTTCCTCGGTGACCCAGTACTTC | CASSSSVTQYF
- | TRBJ2-2 | TRBD2 | TRBV7-9 | TGTGCCAGCAGCTTACTAGCGGGAGCCCTCCCCGGGGAGCTGTTTTTT | CASSLLAGALPGELFF
few | TRBJ1-5 | - | TRBV11-2 | TGTGCCAGCAGCTTAGAATTAGGCTACAGGTGGGGCAATCAGCCCCAGCATTTT | CASSLELGYRWGNQPQHF
- | TRBJ1-5 | - | TRBV2 | TGTGCCAGCAATCGGGGAGGCAATCAGCCCCAGCATTTT | CASNRGGNQPQHF
- | TRBJ2-7 | - | TRBV24-1 | TGTGCCACCAGTGATAACCCCCCAAAACCTAGCGCTAACTCCTACGAGCAGTACTTC | CATSDNPPKPSANSYEQYF
- | TRBJ1-5 | TRBD1 | TRBV19 | TGTGCCAGCTCGGGGACAGGCAACAATCAGCCCCAGCATTTT | CASSGTGNNQPQHF
- | TRBJ2-7 | TRBD1 | TRBV5-4 | TGTGCCAGCAGCATCGGGACAGCCTCCTACGAGCAGTACTTC | CASSIGTASYEQYF
- | TRBJ1-1 | - | TRBV7-6 | TGTGCCAGCAGCTTTCCAGGGGAATTGAACACTGAAGCTTTCTTT | CASSFPGELNTEAFF
- | TRBJ1-3 | - | TRBV6-5 | TGTGCCAGCAGTCGGCGTTCCTCTGGAAACACCATATATTTT | CASSRRSSGNTIYF
- | TRBJ1-1 | TRBD1 | TRBV24-1 | TGTGCCACCAGTGATGCAGGGGGTATGAACACTGAAGCTTTCTTT | CATSDAGGMNTEAFF
- | TRBJ1-4 | TRBD1 | TRBV25-1 | TGTGCCAGCAGTGATCCCGGGACAGGGTCTGAAAAACTGTTTTTT | CASSDPGTGSEKLFF
- | TRBJ1-1 | - | TRBV6-4 | TGTGCCAGCAGTGACTCGGGGGGGACGAACACTGAAGCTTTCTTT | CASSDSGGTNTEAFF
- | TRBJ1-4 | - | TRBV6-4 | TGTGCCAACCTGATAGGGCTTCAACTGTTTTTT | CANLIGLQLFF
- | TRBJ1-1 | - | TRBV10-3 | TGTGCCACCACAGCTCCCGGCACTGAAGCTTTCTTT | CATTAPGTEAFF
- | TRBJ2-3 | TRBD2 | TRBV6-1 | TGTGCCAGCAGTGGGACTAGCGGGGGGATGACAGATACGCAGTATTTT | CASSGTSGGMTDTQYF
once | TRBJ2-5 | - | TRBV5-5 | TGTGCCAGCAGCTTGTCCGGGGCCAAAGAGACCCAGTACTTC | CASSLSGAKETQYF